This TCR beta chain was obtained from a study of a mutant IDH1 vaccine in newly diagnosed glioma. The time point was: week 35, safety follow-up. Each vaccine dose was 300 ug of mutant IDH1 20-mer peptide, with topical imiquimod. This CDR3 has 13 amino acids. The ends were cut back, 0 bases at V and 7 bases at J, with 9 bases in the middle. Per germline, CDR1 SNHLY and CDR2 FYNNEI. Assay: immunoSEQ multiplex PCR; the TCRdb copy retains only in-frame clones and omits some. The table includes tens of thousands of clones, about 76% detected once. Note on this clone: Its antigen is not identified.

Sequencing used PBMCs, obtained from a glioma patient whose treatment included an IDH1 peptide vaccine. This TCR derives from a woman aged 40 to 50 with glioma. Some clones in this sample may be carry-over from other donors' samples. The chain employs TRBV2 and TRBJ2-5; weak D call: TRBD1 (5 bases). DNA for the CDR3: TGTGCCAGCAGTGAAGCCCGTGGGGCGACCCAGTACTTC. Translating it yields CASSEARGATQYF.